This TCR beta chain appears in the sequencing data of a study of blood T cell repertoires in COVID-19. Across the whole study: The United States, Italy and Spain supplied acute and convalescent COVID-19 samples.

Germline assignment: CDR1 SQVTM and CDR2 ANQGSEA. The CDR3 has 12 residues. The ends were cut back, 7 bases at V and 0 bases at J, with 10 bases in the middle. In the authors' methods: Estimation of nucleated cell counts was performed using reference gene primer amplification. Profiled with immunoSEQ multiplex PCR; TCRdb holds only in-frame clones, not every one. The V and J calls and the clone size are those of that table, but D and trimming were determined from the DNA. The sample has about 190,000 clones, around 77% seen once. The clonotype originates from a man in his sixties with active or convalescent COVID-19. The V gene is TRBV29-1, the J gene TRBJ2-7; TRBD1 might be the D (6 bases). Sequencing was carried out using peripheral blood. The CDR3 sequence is CSGGRSSYEQYF. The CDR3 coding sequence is TGCAGCGGGGGGCGGAGCTCCTACGAGCAGTACTTC.